Listed here are 24 T cell receptor beta chains from one sample, sequenced in a study of blood T cells in healthy people across ages. The authors ran a second PCR of about 7 to 11 cycles using a sample-barcoded 5' primer and a J-beta primer mix. TCRdb processed the 5' RACE reads anew with MiXCR; each CDR3 protein has one entry. The sample shows about 1.8 million distinct CDR3 sequences, less than 50% of them seen only once. Material for sequencing was blood. These receptors all come from a middle-aged woman in good health.

The chain employs TRBV2 and TRBJ2-5; 10 positions match TRBD1. The CDR3 extends over 15 amino acids. The germline gives CDR1 SNHLY, CDR2 FYNNEI. The junction had 9 bases not matched to a gene; V was cut back by 6 bases and J by 5 bases. CDR3 sequence reads: CASRKDRGGRETQYF. In DNA form, the CDR3 reads TGTGCCAGCAGGAAGGACAGGGGGGGCAGGGAGACCCAGTACTTC. The full variable domain, completed using reference TRBV2 and TRBJ2-5, is EPEVTQTPSHQVTQMGQEVILRCVPISNHLYFYWYRQILGQKVEFLVSFYNNEISEKSEIFDDQFSVERPDGSNFTLKIRSTKLEDSAMYFCASRKDRGGRETQYFGPGTRLLVL.

With regard to this clonotype: A junction boundary mismatches the germline segment, possibly from a read error. The rearrangement joins TRBV6-6 to TRBJ1-2; TRBD1 matches 10 bases. Per the germline V gene, CDR1 is MNHNY and CDR2 is SVGAGI (reference sequence). The CDR3 totals 11 residues. CDR3 residues: CAGSWDRGLTF. The CDR3 DNA reads as TGTGCCGGCAGTTGGGACAGGGGCCTCACCTTC.

V is TRBV6-2 or TRBV6-3 and J is TRBJ1-2; no firm D call. The CDR3 loop spans 12 amino acids. CDR1 MNHEY and CDR2 SVGEGT come from the germline V gene. V lost 2 bases and J 8 bases, leaving 9 bases between the germline ends. CDR3 sequence reads: CASSYHGEGYTF. CDR3 DNA sequence: TGTGCCAGCAGTTACCACGGCGAAGGCTACACCTTC.

The V and J genes are TRBV10-3 and TRBJ1-5; no reliable D call. Germline CDR1 and CDR2: ENHRY and SYGVKD. There are 17 residues in the CDR3. V lost 3 bases and J 0 bases, leaving 15 bases between the germline ends. The CDR3 region has the DNA TGTGCCATCAGTGAAGGAAGGAGGGCGACTAGCAATCAGCCCCAGCATTTT. Amino acids: CAISEGRRATSNQPQHF.

The chain carries TRBV6-1 and TRBJ2-1, with 8 bases aligning to TRBD1. Per the germline V gene, CDR1 is MNHNS and CDR2 is SASEGT. The CDR3 loop spans 16 amino acids. Trimming cost V 4 bases and J 0 bases; bases outside gene matches: 5. The CDR3 loop reads CASSGRTGTSYNEQFF. CDR3 in DNA: TGTGCCAGCAGTGGTCGGACAGGGACCTCCTACAATGAGCAGTTCTTC.

This clonotype appeared a few times. The genes are TRBV6-1 and TRBJ2-5; possibly TRBD2 for D (6 bases). From germline, CDR1 is MNHNS and CDR2 SASEGT. Trimming shortened V by 3 bases and J by 5 bases, and 19 bases separated the two germline ends. This CDR3 comprises 16 residues. CDR3 sequence (DNA): TGTGCCAGCAGTGACGGACTGGCGGGGCGTGGGGAGACCCAGTACTTC. Protein product: CASSDGLAGRGETQYF.

The chain joins TRBV9 to TRBJ2-1; 8 nucleotides match TRBD2. Unmatched junction bases numbered 2, after V lost 0 bases and J lost 3 bases. From germline, CDR1 is SGDLS and CDR2 YYNGEE. The CDR3 consists of 15 residues. CDR3 nucleotides: TGTGCCAGCAGCGTAGATAGCGGGGACTACAATGAGCAGTTCTTC. Translating gives CASSVDSGDYNEQFF.

This sequence joins TRBV20-1 and TRBJ1-1; TRBD1 is a possible D gene (5 bases). CDR3 size: 17 residues. CDR1 and CDR2 from the germline V gene are DFQATT and SNEGSKA (reference sequence). Trimming removed 2 bases from V and 3 bases from J, with 22 bases in between. The CDR3 reads CSARPSAFRGRDTEAFF. The CDR3 region has the DNA TGCAGTGCTAGACCCTCAGCCTTTCGGGGACGGGACACTGAAGCTTTCTTT.

The chain recombines TRBV25-1 with TRBJ2-1; 9 nucleotides line up with TRBD2. Germline assignment: CDR1 MGHDK and CDR2 SYGVNS. Trimming at V came to 1 base and at J to 5 bases, leaving 3 bases not matched to a gene. The CDR3 has 15 amino acids. CDR3 DNA: TGTGCCAGCAGTGAATGGGCTAGCGGGGACAATGAGCAGTTCTTC. Its protein product is CASSEWASGDNEQFF.

The chain joins TRBV6-5 to TRBJ1-2, with TRBD1 identical over 8 bases. The V and J ends lost 6 bases and 7 bases, in that order; junction bases with no gene match: 10. Germline assignment: CDR1 MNHEY and CDR2 SVGAGI. The CDR3 totals 14 residues. The CDR3: CASRTGQGIGGYTF. Written as DNA, the CDR3 is TGTGCCAGCAGAACTGGACAGGGTATTGGTGGCTACACCTTC.

This clonotype was seen at least ten times. The CDR3 nucleotides read TGCGCCAGCAGCCATACCCAGGGTTCGCAAGAGACCCAGTACTTC. Protein sequence: CASSHTQGSQETQYF. The chain links TRBV4-1 to TRBJ2-5, with D perhaps matching TRBD1 (5 bases). The germline V gene has CDR1 MGHRA and CDR2 YSYEKL. The CDR3 has 15 residues. V was clipped by 3 bases and J by 2 bases, with 13 bases between them.

This clonotype occurred once. The chain recombines TRBV2 with TRBJ2-1; no reliable D call. The CDR3 totals 14 residues. Germline CDR1 and CDR2: SNHLY and FYNNEI. V gave up 3 bases and J gave up 5 bases, with 11 bases separating them. CDR3 nucleotides: TGTGCCAGCAGTGAGGGTCTACCGGACAATGAGCAGTTCTTC. Its translation: CASSEGLPDNEQFF.

Only a few counts were recorded for this clonotype. The V and J genes are TRBV4-3 and TRBJ2-5; TRBD2 might be the D (5 bases). The V and J ends lost 0 bases and 4 bases respectively, with 18 bases between them. Germline-derived CDR1 and CDR2 are LGHNA and YSLEER. This CDR3 contains 17 residues. In nucleotides, the CDR3 is TGCGCCAGCAGCCAAGATCTTAACGGGGTGTCCTCAGAGACCCAGTACTTC. This sequence encodes CASSQDLNGVSSETQYF.

The chain carries TRBV6-6 and TRBJ2-7, with TRBD1 matching over 8 bases. This CDR3 has 14 residues. Germline V gene lookup returns CDR1 MNHNY and CDR2 SVGAGI (reference sequence). V trimming: 2 bases; J trimming: 5 bases; junction bases outside the gene matches: 5. The CDR3 bases are TGTGCCAGCAGTTACCGGGACAGGCTGAACGAGCAGTACTTC. The encoded protein is CASSYRDRLNEQYF.

The chain has TRBV5-1 and TRBJ2-1; 7 positions agree with TRBD2. Germline-derived CDR1 and CDR2 are SGHRS and YFSETQ. The ends lost 1 base at V and 7 bases at J; junction bases unmatched: 5. The CDR3 is made up of 14 amino acids. The CDR3 nucleotides are TGCGCCAGCAGCTTGAGGCTAGCGGAGAATGAGCAGTTCTTC. This gives the protein CASSLRLAENEQFF.

The chain employs TRBV28 and TRBJ1-2, with TRBD1 matching over 9 bases. This CDR3 is 13 amino acids long. V dropped 8 bases and J dropped 9; count of bases not matched to a gene: 10. The germline V gene encodes CDR1 MDHEN and CDR2 SYDVKM. In DNA, the CDR3 is TGTGCCAGCTGTACAGGGGGCGGCCGAAGCTACACCTTC. It specifies CASCTGGGRSYTF.

Turning to this clonotype: Its ends do not fully match the called genes, so a read error is possible. The V gene is TRBV25-1, the J gene TRBJ2-3, with D unclear. Germline V lookup: CDR1 MGHDK, CDR2 SYGVNS. The CDR3 is 13 residues long. The CDR3 region is CASGPLSTDTQYF. In DNA, the CDR3 is TGTGCCAGCGGGCCACTCAGCACGGATACGCAGTATTTT.

V gene TRBV12-3 or TRBV12-4 combines with J gene TRBJ1-2; D may be TRBD1 (5 bases). V was pared by 3 bases and J by 6 bases, with 11 bases between. This CDR3 is 13 amino acids long. The DNA for the CDR3 is TGTGCCAGCAGTTTCGGACAATGGAATGGCTACACCTTC. This sequence encodes CASSFGQWNGYTF.

The V call is TRBV6-1, the J call TRBJ1-1, with 7 bases fitting TRBD1. Germline assignment: CDR1 MNHNS and CDR2 SASEGT. V lost 11 bases and J lost 3; bases outside the gene matches: 9. This CDR3 has 13 residues. CDR3 in DNA: TGTGCCTCCAGACAGGGTAAGGACACTGAAGCTTTCTTT. This sequence encodes CASRQGKDTEAFF.

The rearrangement joins TRBV10-3 to TRBJ2-7; D gene unclear. V was shortened by 5 bases and J by 0 bases, with 11 bases between the two germline ends. Germline loops: CDR1 ENHRY, CDR2 SYGVKD. This CDR3 is 14 amino acids long. CDR3: CAISSRLSSYEQYF. In nucleotides, the CDR3 is TGTGCCATCAGTTCAAGACTTAGCTCCTACGAGCAGTACTTC.

V and J are TRBV15 and TRBJ1-3; D is possibly TRBD1 (5 bases). The V gene lost 0 bases and the J gene lost 1 base, with 16 bases spanning the gap. CDR3 size: 18 residues. Looked up from germline, CDR1 is LNHNV and CDR2 is YYDKDF (reference sequence). The CDR3 coding sequence is TGTGCCACCAGCAGAGATTTACTGGACATCACTTCTGGAAACACCATATATTTT. This translates into CATSRDLLDITSGNTIYF.

This chain connects TRBV6-2 or TRBV6-3 to TRBJ2-1; D is unresolved. V lost 6 bases and J 4 bases, leaving 13 bases between the germline ends. Germline loops: CDR1 MNHEY, CDR2 SVGEGT. This CDR3 is 14 amino acids long. CDR3 sequence (DNA): TGTGCCAGCAGACCCGACGGCCTTTACAATGAGCAGTTCTTC. It codes for CASRPDGLYNEQFF.

J is TRBJ2-1 and V is TRBV7-3, with 10 bases matching TRBD1. V dropped 6 bases and J dropped 4; count of bases not matched to a gene: 6. This CDR3 contains 15 residues. CDR1 and CDR2 (germline): SGHTA, FQGTGA. CDR3: CASSTGTGAYNEQFF. The CDR3 DNA reads TGTGCCAGCAGTACCGGGACAGGGGCGTACAATGAGCAGTTCTTC. The whole variable domain, remainder taken from reference TRBV7-3 and TRBJ2-1, is GAGVSQTPSNKVTEKGKYVELRCDPISGHTALYWYRQSLGQGPEFLIYFQGTGAADDSGLPNDRFFAVRPEGSVSTLKIQRTERGDSAVYLCASSTGTGAYNEQFFGPGTRLTVL.

The chain combines TRBV6-6 with TRBJ1-5; TRBD1 is a possible D gene (5 bases). This CDR3 region has 17 residues. Germline CDR1 and CDR2: MNHNY and SVGAGI (reference sequence). Trimming cost V 2 bases and J 0 bases, with 14 bases left between them. CDR3 sequence: CASSYPGTGNSNQPQHF. The DNA for the CDR3 is TGTGCCAGCAGTTACCCCGGGACGGGAAATAGCAATCAGCCCCAGCATTTT.